This TCR beta chain was documented in a study of blood T cell repertoires in COVID-19. The CDR3 sequence is 16 residues long. The germline V gene encodes CDR1 LNHDA and CDR2 SQIVND (reference sequence). The V and J ends lost 5 bases and 5 bases respectively, with 20 bases between them. Assay used: immunoSEQ multiplex PCR; TCRdb lists only in-frame clones, some missing. The table records about 230,000 clones, 75% to 90% of them present only once. The rearrangement links TRBV19 to TRBJ2-3; TRBD1 might be the D (5 bases). The material sequenced was peripheral blood. This TCR was sampled from a woman in her 70s with active or convalescent COVID-19. In DNA, the CDR3 is TGTGCCAGTAGTGTTCGCATGTGGGGCTCGGGAGATACGCAGTATTTT. It encodes CASSVRMWGSGDTQYF.